The 20 T cell receptor beta chains below all came from one sample that was sequenced in a study of T cells in Graves' hyperthyroidism and ophthalmopathy. Amplification targeted TCR beta CDR3 regions from RNA transcripts. When the TCR CDR3 underwent first-round RT-PCR, the HTBI primer set was used. TCRdb reprocessed the multiplex PCR reads via MiXCR and lists one record per CDR3 protein. This sample has about 380,000 distinct CDR3 sequences, with around 18% found just once. Material: blood. The receptors here all came from a man aged 18 to 30 with Graves' ophthalmopathy.

Many counts were recorded for this clonotype. The CDR3 DNA reads TGTGCCAGCAGCTTACAAGCGGGGGGACCCTACGAGCAGTACTTC. Amino acid sequence: CASSLQAGGPYEQYF. The chain employs TRBV7-9 and TRBJ2-7; TRBD2 aligns across 9 bases. V was pared by 2 bases and J by 2 bases, with 4 bases of the junction left unmatched. The CDR3 runs to 15 residues. The germline gives CDR1 SEHNR, CDR2 FQNEAQ (reference sequence).

This clonotype was counted between two and nine times. The chain employs TRBV2 and TRBJ1-3, with D tentatively TRBD1 (6 bases). This CDR3 region has 17 residues. Germline V gives CDR1 SNHLY, CDR2 FYNNEI. V gave up 7 bases and J gave up 0 bases, with 19 bases separating them. As DNA, the CDR3 is TGTGCCAGCACAAAAACGGGGGGGCACCCCTCTGGAAACACCATATATTTT. It specifies CASTKTGGHPSGNTIYF.

In this sample, this clonotype turned up many times. V gene TRBV13 combines with J gene TRBJ2-7; the match to TRBD1 covers 9 bases. Germline trimming cut 5 bases from V and 1 base from J; bases unmatched to any gene: 6. From germline, CDR1 is PRHDT and CDR2 FYEKMQ (reference sequence). The CDR3 runs 15 residues. The chain's CDR3 is CASSQLGTGSYEQYF. The CDR3 DNA reads TGTGCCAGCAGCCAACTCGGGACAGGGTCCTACGAGCAGTACTTC.

V is TRBV4-1 and J is TRBJ2-7; a possible D gene is TRBD2 (6 bases). V lost 4 bases to trimming and J lost 0 bases, with 13 bases between them. The length of the CDR3 is 15 residues. CDR1 and CDR2 (germline): MGHRA, YSYEKL. The DNA of the CDR3 is TGCGCCAGCAGCCGGGGACTCCTTCTCTCCTACGAGCAGTACTTC. Protein sequence: CASSRGLLLSYEQYF.

This clonotype occurred many times. The chain carries TRBV20-1 and TRBJ2-3; TRBD2 agrees at 11 bases. The V gene's germline CDR1 is DFQATT and CDR2 SNEGSKA (reference sequence). The ends lost 5 bases at V and 4 bases at J; junction bases unmatched: 11. This CDR3 region has 16 residues. The CDR3 reads CSALLGSGGAADTQYF. The CDR3 DNA follows: TGCAGTGCTCTCTTGGGTAGCGGGGGGGCGGCAGATACGCAGTATTTT.

This clonotype was recorded a few times. This chain uses TRBV10-3 with TRBJ2-7, with TRBD2 as a possible D gene (5 bases). Germline V lookup: CDR1 ENHRY, CDR2 SYGVKD. V lost 3 bases to trimming and J lost 0 bases, with 18 bases between them. The length of the CDR3 is 17 residues. Written as DNA, the CDR3 is TGTGCCATCAGTGATTTTTTCGCGGGCGCTAGCTCCTACGAGCAGTACTTC. Its translation: CAISDFFAGASSYEQYF.

This clonotype was seen many times. V usage is TRBV18 and J usage is TRBJ1-1, with D perhaps matching TRBD1 (5 bases). Germline values: CDR1 KGHSH, CDR2 LQKENI. V lost 5 bases and J 2 bases, leaving 12 bases between the germline ends. This CDR3 comprises 14 residues. CDR3 sequence: CASSDWTLNTEAFF. The DNA of the CDR3 is TGTGCCAGCTCAGATTGGACACTCAACACTGAAGCTTTCTTT.

Of note for this clonotype: Possible read error: a much larger clone is one base away. It is likely a read error, because the conserved phenylalanine at the end of the CDR3 is missing. This chain uses TRBV12-3 or TRBV12-4 with TRBJ1-5; D remains unclear. This CDR3 contains 14 residues. V lost 2 bases and J lost 2, with 7 bases in between. The DNA of the CDR3 is TGTGCCAGCAGTTTAATGGGCGGCAATCAGCCCCAGCATCTT. This sequence encodes CASSLMGGNQPQHL.

This chain uses TRBV7-9 with TRBJ2-1; 10 bases line up with TRBD2. In germline, CDR1 is SEHNR, CDR2 FQNEAQ (reference sequence). J gave up 8 bases and V 6 bases, and 16 bases lay outside the gene matches. The CDR3 extends over 17 amino acids. The CDR3 sequence is CASSRDSSGGNLDEQFF. In DNA, the CDR3 is TGTGCCAGCAGTCGGGACTCTAGCGGGGGTAATTTGGATGAGCAGTTCTTC.

This clonotype was detected ten times or more. This rearrangement joins TRBV7-9 to TRBJ2-6; no definite D call. The CDR3 extends over 14 amino acids. V was pared by 1 base and J by 0 bases, with 1 base between. CDR1 SEHNR and CDR2 FQNEAQ come from the germline V gene (reference sequence). CDR3 region: CASSLDSGANVLTF. CDR3 nucleotide sequence: TGTGCCAGCAGCTTAGACTCTGGGGCCAACGTCCTGACTTTC.

This clonotype was counted ten times or more. The CDR3 DNA reads as TGTGCCAGCAGTTTTGGGGGGGGTAACACTGAAGCTTTCTTT. It translates to CASSFGGGNTEAFF. V gene TRBV12-3 or TRBV12-4 combines with J gene TRBJ1-1; the D gene is possibly TRBD1 (5 bases). Deletions cut 3 bases from V and 2 bases from J, with 10 bases between. The CDR3 has 14 amino acids.

The chain links TRBV29-1 to TRBJ1-1, with a possible D match to TRBD1 (5 bases). The CDR3 is 12 residues long. The V and J ends lost 8 bases and 5 bases respectively, with 15 bases between them. Germline-derived CDR1 and CDR2 are SQVTM and ANQGSEA. The CDR3: CSLAQGATEAFF. DNA of the CDR3: TGCAGCTTAGCCCAGGGAGCAACTGAAGCTTTCTTT.

CDR3 sequence (DNA): TGTGCCAGCAGCTTGTGGGGGGGGGCAGAAAACATTCAGTACTTC. Encoded protein: CASSLWGGAENIQYF. The rearrangement links TRBV5-8 to TRBJ2-4; the D gene is possibly TRBD2 (7 bases). Trimming removed 1 base from V and 5 bases from J, with 13 bases in between. The germline gives CDR1 SGHTS, CDR2 YDEGEE. The CDR3 runs 15 residues.

The V gene is TRBV6-5, the J gene TRBJ2-3; TRBD2 might be the D (6 bases). There are 18 residues in the CDR3. CDR1 MNHEY and CDR2 SVGAGI come from the germline V gene. The V end was cut by 0 bases, the J end by 0 bases, with 16 bases between. CDR3 bases: TGTGCCAGCAGTTACTCGACCGCGGGGCAGGCTAGCACAGATACGCAGTATTTT. It codes for CASSYSTAGQASTDTQYF.

J is TRBJ1-2 and V is TRBV20-1; no clear D. The V end lost 0 bases, the J end lost 8 bases, and 16 bases lay between the germline ends. CDR3 length: 14 residues. Germline CDR1 is DFQATT and CDR2 is SNEGSKA (reference sequence). Written as DNA, the CDR3 is TGCAGTGCTAGAGATCCCCGGAAGCCGGGCGGCTACACCTTC. Residues: CSARDPRKPGGYTF.

The V call is TRBV6-1, the J call TRBJ1-2; unclear D gene. The CDR3 contains 13 residues. Germline V CDR1 and CDR2: MNHNS, SASEGT. V dropped 6 bases and J dropped 9 bases, with 17 bases sitting between them. The CDR3 DNA follows: TGTGCCAGCAGCGGCCCTCTGAATCGGAGCTACACCTTC. Protein sequence: CASSGPLNRSYTF.

The V and J genes are TRBV6-1 and TRBJ2-2; 7 bases align to TRBD1. Germline V gene data show CDR1 as MNHNS and CDR2 as SASEGT. This CDR3 comprises 15 residues. V trimming: 8 bases; J trimming: 4 bases; junction bases outside the gene matches: 10. The CDR3 loop is CASRNRDSFTGELFF. In nucleotides, the CDR3 is TGTGCCAGCCGCAACCGGGACAGTTTCACCGGGGAGCTGTTTTTT.

J is TRBJ1-1 and V is TRBV12-3 or TRBV12-4; D is perhaps TRBD1 (5 bases). There are 14 residues in the CDR3. Between the trimmed V and J ends, which lost 6 bases and 4 bases, there was a span of 15 bases. CDR3 in DNA: TGTGCCAGCAGAAGTTTGGGGCAGGGCACTGAAGCTTTCTTT. Amino acids: CASRSLGQGTEAFF.

The chain has TRBV12-3 or TRBV12-4 and TRBJ2-3, with TRBD2 matching 12 bases. The CDR3 length is 15 residues. Losses at the gene ends were 5 bases for V and 4 bases for J; bases not matched to a gene: 4. CDR3 nucleotides: TGTGCCAGCAGTCCGTGGACTAGCGGGGCAGATACGCAGTATTTT. Protein sequence: CASSPWTSGADTQYF.

This clonotype showed up many times. The chain uses TRBV6-2 or TRBV6-3 and TRBJ1-2, with 9 bases identical to TRBD1. The V segment lost 6 bases and the J segment 0 bases; nucleotides outside the gene matches: 8. The CDR3 extends over 16 amino acids. CDR1 and CDR2 from the germline V gene are MNHEY and SVGEGT. The CDR3 DNA reads as TGTGCCAGCAGCCTGGACAGGGGCCCGACTAACTATGGCTACACCTTC. It specifies CASSLDRGPTNYGYTF.